This T cell receptor (beta chain) was recovered during a study of patients and donors after allogeneic stem cell transplantation. TCRdb analysed the RT-PCR reads with MiXCR anew, one entry per CDR3 protein. Among about 400,000 distinct CDR3 sequences listed, around 16% were seen once. This clonotype has only a few counts. With 5 bases removed from V and 6 bases from J, the gap between germline ends came to 14 bases. Germline V gene data show CDR1 as SQVTM and CDR2 as ANQGSEA. The CDR3 is made up of 13 amino acids. The chain links TRBV29-1 to TRBJ2-1, with D perhaps TRBD1 (5 bases). The receptor was isolated from a human donor who was either an allogeneic HSCT recipient or a stem cell or donor lymphocyte infusion donor (not recorded which). It is not recorded whose cells these are; they may come from a transplant donor. Material for sequencing was blood, either unsorted or a sorted T cell fraction (not recorded which). CDR3 protein: CSVRSRTSNEQFF. CDR3 in DNA: TGCAGCGTTCGTAGCCGGACATCCAATGAGCAGTTCTTC.